The clone carrying this TCR beta chain has a single count. Its antigen is not known. The data originate from a study of cytomegalovirus exposure and HLA in healthy donors. Primers for the PCR totalled 60 Vbeta and 13 Jbeta. The assay was immunoSEQ multiplex PCR, and TCRdb's table has in-frame clones only and misses some. The sample holds roughly 150,000 clones, around 82% seen once. Study results and limitations: Some V segments could not be told apart, so they were left out, TRBV6-2 and TRBV6-3 among them. Rates of TCR association differed by HLA locus in a later analysis, with DRB1 highest and HLA-C lowest.

Germline assignment: CDR1 GTSNPN and CDR2 SVGIG (reference sequence). This CDR3 has 13 amino acids. V was trimmed by 3 bases and J by 7 bases, leaving 15 bases between them. Sequenced input: PBMCs. The clonotype was recovered from a woman between 45 and 60 years old in good health and CMV-seropositive. This sequence joins TRBV30 and TRBJ1-1, with D possibly TRBD1 on 6 matching bases. The CDR3: CAWRMGGLGEAFF. DNA of the CDR3: TGTGCCTGGAGAATGGGGGGGCTAGGTGAAGCTTTCTTT. Drawing the rest from reference TRBV30 and TRBJ1-1, the complete variable domain is SQTIHQWPATLVQPVGSPLSLECTVEGTSNPNLYWYRQAAGRGLQLLFYSVGIGQISSEVPQNLSASRPQDRQFILSSKKLLLSDSGFYLCAWRMGGLGEAFFGQGTRLTVV.